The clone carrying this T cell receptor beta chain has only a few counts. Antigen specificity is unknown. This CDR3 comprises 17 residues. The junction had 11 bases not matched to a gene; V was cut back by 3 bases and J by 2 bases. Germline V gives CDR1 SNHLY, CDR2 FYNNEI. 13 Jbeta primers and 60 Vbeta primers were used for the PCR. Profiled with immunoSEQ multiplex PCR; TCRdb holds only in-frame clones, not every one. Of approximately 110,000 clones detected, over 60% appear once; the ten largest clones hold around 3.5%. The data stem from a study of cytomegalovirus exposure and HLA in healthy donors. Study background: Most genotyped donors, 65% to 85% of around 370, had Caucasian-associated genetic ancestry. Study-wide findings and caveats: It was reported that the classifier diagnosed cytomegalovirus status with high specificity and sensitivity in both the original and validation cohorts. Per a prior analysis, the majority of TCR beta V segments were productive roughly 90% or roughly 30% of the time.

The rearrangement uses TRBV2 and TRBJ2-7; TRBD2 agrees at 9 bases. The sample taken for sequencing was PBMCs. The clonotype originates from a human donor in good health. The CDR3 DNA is TGTGCCAGCAGTGATCAGGCGGGAGGGCCGGTGACCTACGAGCAGTACTTC. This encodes CASSDQAGGPVTYEQYF.